This T cell receptor (beta chain) was recovered during a study of Ad26.COV2.S vaccination and SARS-CoV-2 variants. Study-level information: A participant enrolled in the COV1001 Ad26.COV2.S trial arm provided the sample.

Trimming took 3 bases from V and 4 from J; bases not matched to a gene: 8. Germline CDR1 ENHRY, CDR2 SYGVKD. The CDR3 runs 16 residues. Treatment described: some 19 received Ad26.COV2.S at low or high dose, single or two shots; roughly five received placebo; per-sample allocation not given. Day 63 after the first vaccine or placebo injection was the time point for sampling. The study used a vaccine consisting of an Ad26 vector that expressed Wuhan-strain SARS-CoV-2 spike. A note on this clone: Antigen specificity is unknown.

Using immunoSEQ multiplex PCR, the repertoire was profiled, and TCRdb retains in-frame clones only, with some absent. The sample consists of around 300,000 clones, 88% of them appearing once. General study findings and limits: Considerable breadth of spike-specific CD8+ and CD4+ T cell responses has reportedly been documented following vaccination.

V usage is TRBV10-3 and J usage is TRBJ2-7; 11 nucleotides align to TRBD2. The sequence came from a person between 18 and 60 years old who received the Ad26.COV2.S COVID-19 vaccine or a placebo. The specimen comprised peripheral blood, sampled in a trial of Ad26.COV2.S vaccine versus placebo. CDR3 nucleotide sequence: TGTGCCATCAGTGAAAAGGCTAGCGGGAGGTCATACGAGCAGTACTTC. Translating it yields CAISEKASGRSYEQYF.